The clone carrying this TCR beta chain was seen ten or more times. Its matching antigen is unknown. Time point: sample taken at primary tumor resection. Tumor, nontumor lung or frozen PBMC supplied whole RNA that was sequenced unsorted. The data belong to a study of spatial heterogeneity in lung cancer. Study findings and constraints: In tumors, expanded intratumoral alpha and beta TCR counts tracked mutation counts.

TCRdb independently ran MiXCR on the 5' RACE reads; one entry per CDR3 protein. The sample carries 25,000 to 30,000 distinct CDR3 sequences, roughly 7.1% recorded once. The sequencing used lung tumor tissue, collected at surgery. The sequence came from a male donor with early-stage non-small cell lung cancer.

The CDR3 bases are TGTGCCAGCACCGAAGGCAGGGGGCGAACCTACGAGCAGTACTTC. Its translation: CASTEGRGRTYEQYF. The V gene is TRBV2, the J gene TRBJ2-7; 8 nucleotides agree with TRBD1. Germline assignment: CDR1 SNHLY and CDR2 FYNNEI. After removal of 7 bases from V and 2 bases from J, the junction contained 10 bases not matched to a gene. This CDR3 contains 15 residues.